Detailed here is one TCR beta chain. The CDR3 is 16 amino acids. With 2 bases clipped from V and 4 bases from J, the junction kept 5 bases outside the gene matches. Per the germline V gene, CDR1 is SGHAT and CDR2 is FQNNGV. The data stem from a study of blood T cell repertoires in COVID-19. About the research overall: The origin of the acute and convalescent COVID-19 samples was the United States, Italy and Spain. The cDNA or gDNA used as material had been derived from T cells, B-cell-depleted T cells, or PBMCs.

Seattle's cohort entered during active infection and was followed longitudinally. Assay used: immunoSEQ multiplex PCR; TCRdb lists only in-frame clones, some missing. The sample yields more than 300,000 clones, around 87% seen once. The clonotype originates from a woman in her 30s with COVID-19, enrolled during active disease. The gene calls are TRBV11-2 and TRBJ2-7; TRBD2 agrees at 13 bases. The specimen sequenced was peripheral blood. The DNA of the CDR3 is TGTGCCAGCAGCTTAACCCCGGGACTAGCGGGGTACGAGCAGTACTTC. Translation: CASSLTPGLAGYEQYF. The variable domain in full, with the rest retrieved from reference TRBV11-2 and TRBJ2-7, is EAGVAQSPRYKIIEKRQSVAFWCNPISGHATLYWYQQILGQGPKLLIQFQNNGVVDDSQLPKDRFSAERLKGVDSTLKIQPAKLEDSAVYLCASSLTPGLAGYEQYFGPGTRLTVT.